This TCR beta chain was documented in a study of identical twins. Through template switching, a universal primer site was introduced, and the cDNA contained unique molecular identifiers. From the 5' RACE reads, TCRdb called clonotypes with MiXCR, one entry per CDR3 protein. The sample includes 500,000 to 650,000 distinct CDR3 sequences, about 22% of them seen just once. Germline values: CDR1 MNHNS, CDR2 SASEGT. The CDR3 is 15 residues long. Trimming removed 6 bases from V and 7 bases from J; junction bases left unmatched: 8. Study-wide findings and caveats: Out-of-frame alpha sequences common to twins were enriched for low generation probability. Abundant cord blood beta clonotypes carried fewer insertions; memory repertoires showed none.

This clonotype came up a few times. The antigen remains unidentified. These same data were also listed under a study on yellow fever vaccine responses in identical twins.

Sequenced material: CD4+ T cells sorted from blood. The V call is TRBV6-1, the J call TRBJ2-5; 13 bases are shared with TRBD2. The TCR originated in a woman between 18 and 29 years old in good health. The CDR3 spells CASSPGLAGVGTQYF. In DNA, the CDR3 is TGTGCCAGCAGCCCCGGACTAGCGGGGGTCGGGACCCAGTACTTC.